This paragraph covers one TCR beta chain sequence. Its antigen remains undetermined. Base qualities are not at hand, and no much larger clone is one base apart. This sample was included in a study of CD8 T cells in ankylosing spondylitis (dated by TCRdb to about 2017). Notes on the research overall: The study set out to find disease-linked TCR variants by profiling T cell receptor beta repertoires in ankylosing spondylitis patients and healthy donors. The full study cohort was made up of 25 ankylosing spondylitis patients and 95 to 130 healthy donors. Peripheral blood was sampled, and synovial fluid was also collected from ankylosing spondylitis patients.

The paper's findings and limits, for the study overall: Some of the motif variants had been reported before in the synovial fluid and blood of reactive arthritis patients, a finding that suggests common disease-initiation mechanisms. A TCR beta motif of roughly 8 highly homologous amino acid variants appeared characteristic of blood from ankylosing spondylitis patients. The disease-linked clones had a CD8+ phenotype and were found at relatively low frequencies in peripheral blood. According to the report, matched synovial fluid samples from ankylosing spondylitis patients were significantly enriched for the disease-linked clones.

TCRdb shows the sequencer as Illumina HiSeq 2500. Quantitative 5'-RACE with molecular barcodes was used to prepare TCR beta libraries. Processing in the source paper ran as follows. Disease-linked TCR variants were identified with a new computational method built on a probabilistic model of VDJ rearrangement. TCRdb trimmed the raw reads at Q25, called clones with MiXCR and kept productive beta chains. Every CDR3 protein is listed once, alongside the most common genes and DNA of its rows. The V and J calls here are based on TCRdb, not the publication. Counted in this sample were some 840,000 distinct CDR3 sequences; about 12% of them appeared once. The ten largest clones represent roughly 0.51% of the sample. Taken from the germline V gene, the CDR1 and CDR2 loops are SGHRS and YFSETQ. Relative to germline, V is missing 2 bases and J is missing 5 bases, with 7 bases of the junction outside any gene match. Counted from cysteine to phenylalanine, this CDR3 has 15 amino acids. This entry keeps only the CDR3 DNA: 45 bases, framed from base 1.

The clonotype was recovered from a male donor with ankylosing spondylitis. Sequenced: blood, either unsorted or a sorted T cell fraction (not recorded which). The sequence links TRBV5-1 to TRBJ2-5, with 9 middle bases fitting TRBD2. The nucleotide sequence reads as follows: TGCGCCAGCAGCTTCTGGCGGGGGGGCCGGGAGACCCAGTACTTC. Translation gives CASSFWRGGRETQYF.